These 30 T cell receptor beta chains share one sample of origin, sequenced in a study of human T cells and chemical hapten exposure. Indicated time point: patch test 1, 2 weeks after DPC sensitization. Treatment here: therapeutic diphenylcyclopropenone sensitization with weekly scalp DPC. Each CDR3 protein gets one entry after TCRdb re-called the RACE reads with MiXCR. Here the sample spans about 340,000 distinct CDR3 sequences, roughly 6.9% being singletons. The sequencing used whole blood, collected in connection with sensitization to the hapten diphenylcyclopropenone (DPC). The source is a woman aged 18-35 years with alopecia areata. Some clones in this sample may be carry-over from other donors' samples.

The chain couples TRBV2 to TRBJ1-1, with a weak D call TRBD1 (6 bases). This CDR3 contains 14 residues. Germline loops: CDR1 SNHLY, CDR2 FYNNEI. Trimming stripped 6 bases from V and 0 bases from J, with 11 bases between. Here the CDR3 reads CASRAGHMNTEAFF. The CDR3 nucleotides read TGTGCCAGCAGAGCGGGACACATGAACACTGAAGCTTTCTTT. Full variable domain (missing parts from reference TRBV2 and TRBJ1-1): EPEVTQTPSHQVTQMGQEVILRCVPISNHLYFYWYRQILGQKVEFLVSFYNNEISEKSEIFDDQFSVERPDGSNFTLKIRSTKLEDSAMYFCASRAGHMNTEAFFGQGTRLTVV.

Many counts were recorded for this clonotype. J is TRBJ2-3 and V is TRBV4-1; 8 bases fit TRBD2. Trimming removed 4 bases from V and 3 bases from J; junction bases left unmatched: 12. The length of the CDR3 is 17 residues. Germline values: CDR1 MGHRA, CDR2 YSYEKL. CDR3 amino acids: CASSLGGAERGTDTQYF. The CDR3 region has the DNA TGCGCCAGCAGCCTTGGCGGGGCTGAGCGGGGGACAGATACGCAGTATTTT.

This clonotype was seen a few times. This chain links TRBV5-1 with TRBJ1-4; D gene unclear. Trimming removed 6 bases at V and 0 bases at J, with 6 bases between. Germline CDR1 SGHRS, CDR2 YFSETQ. The CDR3 loop spans 13 amino acids. The chain's CDR3 is CASKLATNEKLFF. The CDR3 DNA sequence: TGCGCCAGCAAACTGGCAACTAATGAAAAACTGTTTTTT. The whole variable domain, filled in from reference TRBV5-1 and TRBJ1-4, reads KAGVTQTPRYLIKTRGQQVTLSCSPISGHRSVSWYQQTPGQGLQFLFEYFSETQRNKGNFPGRFSGRQFSNSRSEMNVSTLELGDSALYLCASKLATNEKLFFGSGTQLSVL.

This clonotype appeared many times. J is TRBJ2-6 and V is TRBV4-1; D call uncertain. The CDR3 contains 12 residues. V was clipped by 6 bases and J by 6 bases, with 6 bases between them. CDR1 MGHRA and CDR2 YSYEKL come from the germline V gene. CDR3 region: CASSGQANVLTF. In nucleotides, the CDR3 is TGCGCCAGCAGTGGTCAGGCCAACGTCCTGACTTTC.

V usage is TRBV7-8 and J usage is TRBJ2-5, with D perhaps TRBD2 (5 bases). Between the trimmed V and J ends, which lost 9 bases and 3 bases, there was a span of 23 bases. The CDR3 is 16 residues long. The germline CDR1 and CDR2 sequences are SGHVS and FQNEAQ. DNA for the CDR3: TGTGCCAGTTCAGAGGTCGCAAGCTCCGGGGAAGAGACCCAGTACTTC. It codes for CASSEVASSGEETQYF.

This clonotype was detected only a few times. V and J are TRBV12-3 or TRBV12-4 and TRBJ1-6; D is perhaps TRBD1 (6 bases). The CDR3 has 15 residues. Trimming cost V 5 bases and J 1 base, with 9 bases left between them. CDR3: CASSRGQSYNSPLHF. The DNA of the CDR3 is TGTGCCAGCAGTCGAGGACAGTCCTATAATTCACCCCTCCACTTT.

The chain is built from TRBV6-2 or TRBV6-3 and TRBJ2-3; a possible D gene is TRBD2 (6 bases). There are 14 residues in the CDR3. Per the germline V gene, CDR1 is MNHEY and CDR2 is SVGEGT. Trimming shortened V by 10 bases and J by 2 bases, and 16 bases separated the two germline ends. CDR3 DNA sequence: TGTGCCACCGCCACACAGCGGGTCACAGATACGCAGTATTTT. It translates to CATATQRVTDTQYF.

This clonotype showed up just a few times. The J gene is TRBJ1-1, the V gene TRBV6-6, with D possibly being TRBD1 (5 bases). The CDR3 has 14 amino acids. The V gene's germline CDR1 is MNHNY and CDR2 SVGAGI (reference sequence). Trimming cost V 0 bases and J 8 bases, with 13 bases left between them. CDR3 sequence reads: CASSYSGRANEAFF. CDR3 in DNA: TGTGCCAGCAGTTACTCTGGCAGGGCGAACGAAGCTTTCTTT.

This chain joins TRBV12-3 or TRBV12-4 and TRBJ1-3; 7 nucleotides align to TRBD1. V lost 6 bases to trimming and J lost 2 bases; unmatched junction nucleotides: 7. The CDR3 length is 15 residues. The CDR3 protein is CASRPTGATGNTIYF. The DNA of the CDR3 is TGTGCCAGCAGGCCCACAGGGGCGACTGGAAACACCATATATTTT.

This clonotype appeared many times. The chain links TRBV29-1 to TRBJ2-1, with TRBD2 matching over 10 bases. Trimming at V came to 6 bases and at J to 5 bases, leaving 7 bases not matched to a gene. CDR1 SQVTM and CDR2 ANQGSEA come from the germline V gene. The CDR3 spans 14 residues. CDR3 loop: CSVQRLAGDNEQFF. The CDR3 DNA sequence: TGCAGCGTCCAGCGGCTAGCGGGGGACAATGAGCAGTTCTTC.

This clonotype has at least ten counts. An end of the junction differs from the germline gene, which may be a read error. The chain links TRBV7-7 to TRBJ2-7, with TRBD2 matching 7 bases. Germline V gene lookup returns CDR1 SSHAT and CDR2 FNYEAQ (reference sequence). This CDR3 has 13 amino acids. CDR3: CASSLVGEGEQYF. Written as DNA, the CDR3 is TGTGCTAGCAGCTTAGTCGGGGAGGGTGAGCAGTACTTC.

The gene calls are TRBV6-6 and TRBJ2-3, with TRBD1 identical over 8 bases. The junction had 7 bases not matched to a gene; V was cut back by 8 bases and J by 0 bases. This CDR3 region has 15 residues. CDR1 and CDR2 (germline): MNHNY, SVGAGI (reference sequence). CDR3 DNA sequence: TGTGCCAGCGATGTCAGGGGGCGCAGCACAGATACGCAGTATTTT. Protein sequence: CASDVRGRSTDTQYF.

This sequence joins TRBV10-3 and TRBJ1-5; 7 nucleotides align to TRBD1. Trimming took 5 bases from V and 5 from J; bases not matched to a gene: 3. CDR1 is ENHRY, CDR2 SYGVKD, per germline. This CDR3 is built from 13 residues. The CDR3 region is CAISPDRDQPQHF. CDR3 DNA sequence: TGTGCCATCAGTCCTGACAGGGATCAGCCCCAGCATTTT.

This clonotype showed up just a few times. The chain links TRBV6-6 to TRBJ2-7, with TRBD1 matching 9 bases. The CDR3 runs to 15 residues. After removal of 6 bases from V and 3 bases from J, the junction contained 9 bases not matched to a gene. The germline V gene has CDR1 MNHNY and CDR2 SVGAGI (reference sequence). CDR3 protein: CASSSHLGQGYEQYF. The CDR3 coding sequence is TGTGCCAGCAGCTCACACCTGGGACAGGGCTACGAGCAGTACTTC.

The sample holds many counts of this clonotype. The rearrangement joins TRBV6-1 to TRBJ2-4; a possible D gene is TRBD1 (6 bases). The CDR3 is 20 amino acids. Trimming pared 5 bases from V and 0 bases from J, leaving 26 bases between. Germline CDR1 and CDR2: MNHNS and SASEGT. The DNA for the CDR3 is TGTGCCAGCAGTCCGGGTAGCCGGACAGAAGGGTCACTAGCCAAAAACATTCAGTACTTC. This translates into CASSPGSRTEGSLAKNIQYF.

This clonotype occurred a few times. CDR3 DNA: TGTGCCAGCAGCACAACCGGGACCTCCTACGAGCAGTACTTC. As protein: CASSTTGTSYEQYF. The chain employs TRBV9 and TRBJ2-7; the D gene could be TRBD1 or TRBD2 (5 bases each). The V end was cut by 4 bases, the J end by 0 bases, with 11 bases between. The CDR3 length is 14 residues. The germline gives CDR1 SGDLS, CDR2 YYNGEE.

This clonotype has a count of ten or more. The chain recombines TRBV12-3 or TRBV12-4 with TRBJ2-3, with TRBD1 as a possible D gene (5 bases). This CDR3 region has 14 residues. The V end lost 5 bases, the J end lost 5 bases, and 14 bases lay between the germline ends. CDR3 sequence reads: CASSTLGQEDTQYF. The CDR3 DNA is TGTGCCAGCAGTACCCTGGGGCAGGAAGATACGCAGTATTTT.

This clonotype was recorded many times. The chain links TRBV6-2 or TRBV6-3 to TRBJ2-7; TRBD1 or TRBD2 may be the D gene (5 bases each). CDR1 and CDR2 from the germline V gene are MNHEY and SVGEGT. The CDR3 spans 14 residues. V gave up 5 bases and J gave up 2 bases, with 13 bases separating them. This chain's CDR3 is CASSPGTSTYEQYF. CDR3 DNA sequence: TGTGCCAGCAGTCCCGGGACCTCCACCTACGAGCAGTACTTC.

This clonotype was recorded at least ten times. V is TRBV7-8 and J is TRBJ2-1, with 9 nucleotides matching TRBD2. Trimming cost V 4 bases and J 1 base; bases outside gene matches: 11. Germline-derived CDR1 and CDR2 are SGHVS and FQNEAQ. There are 18 residues in the CDR3. The CDR3 bases are TGTGCCAGCAGCTCCTCCCGAGTTAGCGGGGGTTCCTACAATGAGCAGTTCTTC. It codes for CASSSSRVSGGSYNEQFF.

The table lists this clonotype with many counts. The chain couples TRBV4-3 to TRBJ1-6; 9 bases map to TRBD1. Germline V gene data show CDR1 as LGHNA and CDR2 as YSLEER. The V and J ends lost 5 bases and 8 bases, in that order; junction bases with no gene match: 4. The CDR3 spans 14 residues. CDR3 amino acids: CASSDGTGYSPLHF. The CDR3 DNA sequence: TGCGCCAGCAGCGACGGGACAGGGTATTCACCCCTCCACTTT.

This clonotype was found many times. The J gene is TRBJ2-3, the V gene TRBV10-3, with 8 bases fitting TRBD2. V trimming: 4 bases; J trimming: 2 bases; junction bases outside the gene matches: 14. This CDR3 is built from 18 residues. Per the germline V gene, CDR1 is ENHRY and CDR2 is SYGVKD. This CDR3 is CAISASPGGGTNTDTQYF. CDR3 nucleotide sequence: TGTGCCATCAGTGCTTCGCCGGGAGGGGGGACCAACACAGATACGCAGTATTTT.

This clonotype was detected ten times or more. J is TRBJ2-1 and V is TRBV6-2 or TRBV6-3, with D perhaps matching TRBD2 (5 bases). The ends were cut back, 8 bases at V and 2 bases at J, with 7 bases in the middle. CDR3 length equals 12 residues. Germline assignment: CDR1 MNHEY and CDR2 SVGEGT. The CDR3 DNA sequence: TGTGCCAGCCGGGGTACCTACAATGAGCAGTTCTTC. This encodes CASRGTYNEQFF.

The chain recombines TRBV9 with TRBJ2-3, with no clear D. V was trimmed by 5 bases and J by 0 bases, leaving 16 bases between them. CDR3 length: 16 amino acids. The germline CDR1 and CDR2 sequences are SGDLS and YYNGEE. CDR3 amino acids: CASSILSVGSTDTQYF. CDR3 coding DNA: TGTGCCAGCAGTATCTTATCCGTAGGTAGCACAGATACGCAGTATTTT.

The CDR3 coding sequence is TGTGCCAGCAGTGAAGGGGACAGGGTGCCCACTGAAGCTTTCTTT. Protein sequence: CASSEGDRVPTEAFF. The genes are TRBV25-1 and TRBJ1-1; 9 bases line up with TRBD1. Per germline, CDR1 MGHDK and CDR2 SYGVNS. The CDR3 is made up of 15 amino acids. Trimming removed 2 bases from V and 4 bases from J; junction bases left unmatched: 5.

This clonotype showed up just a few times. V is TRBV10-3 and J is TRBJ2-3; TRBD1 might be the D (8 bases). V lost 8 bases and J 6 bases, leaving 21 bases between the germline ends. Germline values: CDR1 ENHRY, CDR2 SYGVKD. The CDR3 is 15 amino acids. Here the CDR3 reads CAIHTGQAGADTQYF. Here the CDR3 DNA reads TGTGCCATCCACACGGGACAGGCGGGAGCTGATACGCAGTATTTT.

At least ten counts were recorded for this clonotype. The chain combines TRBV7-6 with TRBJ2-3; no reliable D call. Germline V gene lookup returns CDR1 SGHVS and CDR2 FNYEAQ. V gave up 1 base and J gave up 1 base, with 15 bases separating them. The CDR3 is made up of 17 amino acids. CDR3 coding DNA: TGTGCCAGCAGCTTAGTTTCAACCTCGACGGGCACAGATACGCAGTATTTT. Translation gives CASSLVSTSTGTDTQYF.

This clonotype was seen more than once but under ten times. This chain links TRBV12-1 with TRBJ1-5; the tabulated D call, TRBD1, remains unverified against the DNA. TRBV12-1 is a known pseudogene. The CDR3 length is 14 residues. In DNA, the CDR3 is TGTGCCAGCAGCTTTGTGGACAGGGATCAGCCCCAGCATTTT. The encoded protein is CASSFVDRDQPQHF.

In this sample, this clonotype turned up many times. This chain joins TRBV25-1 and TRBJ2-7; no clear D. Germline V gives CDR1 MGHDK, CDR2 SYGVNS. This CDR3 is 11 amino acids long. V shed 2 bases and J shed 7 bases, with 6 bases lying between them. CDR3 sequence (DNA): TGTGCCAGCAGTGAAAGAAGGGAGCAGTACTTC. Translated, it gives CASSERREQYF.

This clonotype was seen repeatedly, ten times or more. V usage is TRBV20-1 and J usage is TRBJ2-3; no definite D call. Trimming took off 1 base at V and 4 bases at J, with 9 bases between the two ends. This CDR3 has 13 residues. Germline loops: CDR1 DFQATT, CDR2 SNEGSKA (reference sequence). The CDR3 coding sequence is TGCAGTGCTAGAGGATGGACGCCAGATACGCAGTATTTT. Its protein is CSARGWTPDTQYF.

This clonotype was recorded at least ten times. DNA for the CDR3: TGTGCCAGCAGCTTAGCTGGCAGGGGTCAGCCCCAGCATTTT. This codes for CASSLAGRGQPQHF. The rearrangement links TRBV7-9 to TRBJ1-5, with D possibly being TRBD1 (6 bases). Deletions cut 0 bases from V and 6 bases from J, with 9 bases between. The CDR3 contains 14 residues. Germline lookup yields CDR1 SEHNR and CDR2 FQNEAQ (reference sequence).